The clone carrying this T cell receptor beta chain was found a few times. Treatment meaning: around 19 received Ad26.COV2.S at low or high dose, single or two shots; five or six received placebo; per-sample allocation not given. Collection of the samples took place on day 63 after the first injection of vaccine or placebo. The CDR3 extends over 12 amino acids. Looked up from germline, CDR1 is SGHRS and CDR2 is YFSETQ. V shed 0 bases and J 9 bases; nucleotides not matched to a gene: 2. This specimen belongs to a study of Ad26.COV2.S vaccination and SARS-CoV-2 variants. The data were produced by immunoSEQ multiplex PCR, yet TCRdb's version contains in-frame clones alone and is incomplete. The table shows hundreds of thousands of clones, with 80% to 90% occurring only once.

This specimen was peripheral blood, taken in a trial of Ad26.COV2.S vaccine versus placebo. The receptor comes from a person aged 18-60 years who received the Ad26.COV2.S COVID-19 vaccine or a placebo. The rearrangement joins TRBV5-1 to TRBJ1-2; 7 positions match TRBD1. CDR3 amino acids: CASSLGQGSYTF. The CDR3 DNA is TGCGCCAGCAGCTTGGGACAGGGAAGCTACACCTTC.